The T cell receptor beta chain described here comes from a study of T cell responses to AZD1222 COVID-19 vaccine. Study conclusions and caveats: Among the donors, most were white British and more were female, and clonal diversity was possibly underestimated.

Remarks on this clone: Antigen unknown.

Per the germline V gene, CDR1 is MDHEN and CDR2 is SYDVKM. Deletions cut 2 bases from V and 5 bases from J, with 13 bases between. This CDR3 has 14 amino acids. Only in-frame clones appear in the TCRdb table, and some are missing; sequencing was by immunoSEQ multiplex PCR. The sample holds about 100,000 clones, approximately 93% seen once. This specimen consisted of peripheral blood, obtained on day 0 of AZD1222 vaccination. J is TRBJ2-7 and V is TRBV28; D remains ambiguous. This sequence originates from an adult in good health. Here the CDR3 reads CASSLLGQVNEQYF. DNA for the CDR3: TGTGCCAGCAGTTTACTCGGGCAGGTCAACGAGCAGTACTTC.